The present TCR beta chain was sequenced within a study of molecular identifiers for immune sequencing clone quantification. Bulk libraries came from a prior protocol with listed TCR primers. TCRdb reprocessed the PCR reads with MiXCR, giving one entry per CDR3 protein. Of 600,000 to 650,000 distinct CDR3 sequences listed, about 20% were seen once; the top ten hold around 0.86%. This clonotype was detected many times. The TCR was taken from a human donor in good health. Some libraries in this study had Jurkat cell RNA spiked in. The source material was naive CD8+ T cells from blood, with Jurkat cell RNA spiked in. Subset denoted: FACS-sorted CD8+CD4-CCR7+CD45RA+ naive T cells.

As DNA, the CDR3 is TGTGCCAGCAGCTTACCGACAGGGGAGGATTCGGAGACCCAGTACTTC. Translated, it gives CASSLPTGEDSETQYF. This sequence joins TRBV7-8 and TRBJ2-5; 8 positions match TRBD1. The CDR3 totals 16 residues. V was clipped by 2 bases and J by 5 bases; unmatched bases: 10. Germline CDR1 SGHVS, CDR2 FQNEAQ.